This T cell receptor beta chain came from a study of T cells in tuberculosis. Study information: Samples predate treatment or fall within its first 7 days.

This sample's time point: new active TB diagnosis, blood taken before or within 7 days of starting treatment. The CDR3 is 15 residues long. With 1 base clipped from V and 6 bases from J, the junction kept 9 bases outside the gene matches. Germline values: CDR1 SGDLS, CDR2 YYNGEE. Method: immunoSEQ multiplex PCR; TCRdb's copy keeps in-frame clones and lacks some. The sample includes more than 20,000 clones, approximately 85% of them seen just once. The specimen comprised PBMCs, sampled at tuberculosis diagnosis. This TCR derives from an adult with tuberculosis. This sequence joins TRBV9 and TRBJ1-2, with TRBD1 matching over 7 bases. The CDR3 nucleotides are TGTGCCAGCAGCGTATTAGCGGGAGGACAGGATGGCTACACCTTC. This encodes CASSVLAGGQDGYTF.